This entry lists 31 T cell receptor beta chains sequenced from one sample in a study of beta chain features in type 1 diabetes. Points from the study as a whole: A moderate, significant TCRB CDR3 shortening appeared in type 1 diabetes across four CD4+ subsets.

TCRB transcripts that were expressed got sequenced, as all of the isolated RNA had been reverse transcribed. The table came from immunoSEQ multiplex PCR; TCRdb's copy has only in-frame clones and leaves some out. The table includes 250,000 to 300,000 clones, roughly an eighth detected once. Antigens for these TCRs are unknown. The sequenced sample was naive CD4+ T cells from blood. The origin of the receptors is a man aged 30-40 years with type 1 diabetes.

The chain carries TRBV5-1 and TRBJ1-4; TRBD1 aligns across 7 bases. The CDR3 is 13 amino acids. From germline, CDR1 is SGHRS and CDR2 YFSETQ. The junction had 2 bases not matched to a gene; V was cut back by 4 bases and J by 5 bases. The CDR3 region has the DNA TGCGCCAGCAGCAGGGGGCAGAATGAAAAACTGTTTTTT. Its protein product is CASSRGQNEKLFF.

The chain couples TRBV5-1 to TRBJ2-5; D gene uncertain. V lost 3 bases, J lost 0 bases, and 6 bases lay in between. CDR3 length equals 13 residues. The germline V gene encodes CDR1 SGHRS and CDR2 YFSETQ. The CDR3 is CASSSLYQETQYF. The CDR3 DNA is TGCGCCAGCAGCTCATTGTACCAAGAGACCCAGTACTTC.

The chain recombines TRBV6-6 with TRBJ1-2; 7 positions agree with TRBD1. Per germline, CDR1 MNHNY and CDR2 SVGAGI (reference sequence). This CDR3 comprises 16 residues. V gave up 8 bases and J gave up 5 bases; unmatched junction bases: 17. CDR3 sequence: CASSLPIKGAGYGYTF. CDR3 sequence (DNA): TGTGCCAGCTCCTTACCGATAAAGGGGGCCGGTTATGGCTACACCTTC.

This clone was counted once. DNA of the CDR3: TGCGCCAGCAGCCGCCACGGGACAGGGAACCTAATCACTGAAGCTTTCTTT. Residues: CASSRHGTGNLITEAFF. The chain is built from TRBV4-3 and TRBJ1-1; 9 positions match TRBD1. CDR1 is LGHNA and CDR2 is YSLEER in the germline V gene. The CDR3 sequence is 17 residues long. Trimming took 4 bases from V and 4 from J; bases not matched to a gene: 13.

V gene TRBV7-9 combines with J gene TRBJ2-7; 8 bases are a match to TRBD2. Germline lookup yields CDR1 SEHNR and CDR2 FQNEAQ (reference sequence). This CDR3 is 16 amino acids long. The V and J ends lost 2 bases and 4 bases, in that order; junction bases with no gene match: 10. CDR3 loop: CASSLSRGTSGYEQYF. DNA for the CDR3: TGTGCCAGCAGCTTATCAAGAGGGACTAGTGGTTACGAGCAGTACTTC.

This clone was detected only a few times. This sequence joins TRBV29-1 and TRBJ1-1; 9 bases are shared with TRBD1. J gave up 0 bases and V 4 bases, and 6 bases lay outside the gene matches. CDR3 size: 15 residues. Per germline, CDR1 SQVTM and CDR2 ANQGSEA. CDR3 loop: CSVGDRESVNTEAFF. The CDR3 bases are TGCAGCGTTGGGGACAGGGAGTCTGTGAACACTGAAGCTTTCTTT.

This clone was seen only a few times. The chain uses TRBV4-2 and TRBJ1-1; a weak D match, TRBD1 (5 bases). Germline CDR1 is LGHNA and CDR2 is YNFKEQ. The CDR3 is 15 residues long. Trimming took 4 bases from V and 0 from J, leaving 12 bases between them. The CDR3 loop is CASSRPDSMNTEAFF. The CDR3 DNA reads TGTGCCAGCAGCCGGCCCGACAGTATGAACACTGAAGCTTTCTTT.

This clone was seen only a few times. The gene calls are TRBV4-3 and TRBJ2-7, with D tentatively TRBD1 (5 bases). The closer fit of TRBJ2-5 to the DNA end suggests the J call may be wrong. The CDR3 runs 15 residues. The germline gives CDR1 LGHNA, CDR2 YSLEER. The CDR3 protein is CASSQLVTGQETQYF. The CDR3 DNA reads as TGCGCCAGCAGCCAACTGGTTACAGGCCAAGAGACCCAGTACTTC.

The genes are TRBV18 and TRBJ1-4; 8 nucleotides align to TRBD1. CDR3 length: 15 residues. The ends lost 5 bases at V and 0 bases at J; junction bases unmatched: 2. Looked up from germline, CDR1 is KGHSH and CDR2 is LQKENI. The CDR3 DNA reads as TGTGCCAGCTCATCACAGGGGGCAACTAATGAAAAACTGTTTTTT. This sequence encodes CASSSQGATNEKLFF.

J is TRBJ2-1 and V is TRBV14; 13 nucleotides line up with TRBD2. Germline-derived CDR1 and CDR2 are SGHDN and FVKESK. There are 16 residues in the CDR3. V lost 1 base, J lost 7 bases, and 4 bases stayed unmatched. The CDR3 loop is CASSQATSGRRNEQFF. The DNA of the CDR3 is TGTGCCAGCAGCCAAGCGACTAGCGGGAGGCGTAATGAGCAGTTCTTC.

This clone has more than one count but fewer than ten. The V gene is TRBV9, the J gene TRBJ2-5, with a weak D call TRBD2 (6 bases). Germline assignment: CDR1 SGDLS and CDR2 YYNGEE. The V gene lost 4 bases and the J gene lost 0 bases, with 10 bases spanning the gap. This CDR3 spans 14 amino acids. The CDR3 sequence is CASSFRDYQETQYF. The CDR3 coding sequence is TGTGCCAGCAGCTTCCGGGACTACCAAGAGACCCAGTACTTC.

The chain uses TRBV18 and TRBJ1-5, with 7 bases identical to TRBD1. J was trimmed by 6 bases and V by 5 bases; bases with no gene match: 7. CDR1 and CDR2 from the germline V gene are KGHSH and LQKENI. The CDR3 spans 14 residues. This chain's CDR3 is CASSSNRGGQPQHF. Here the CDR3 DNA reads TGTGCCAGCTCATCAAACAGGGGAGGTCAGCCCCAGCATTTT.

The rearrangement uses TRBV6-1 and TRBJ2-1; 9 positions agree with TRBD2. With 4 bases clipped from V and 4 bases from J, the junction kept 2 bases outside the gene matches. Germline assignment: CDR1 MNHNS and CDR2 SASEGT. The CDR3 loop spans 14 amino acids. CDR3 nucleotides: TGTGCCAGCAGTGGACTAGCGGTATACAATGAGCAGTTCTTC. Residues: CASSGLAVYNEQFF.

In its sample, this clone was seen a few times. The V and J genes are TRBV18 and TRBJ2-1, with TRBD1 identical over 10 bases. Trimming took 9 bases from V and 9 from J; bases not matched to a gene: 8. The CDR3 runs 13 residues. The germline gives CDR1 KGHSH, CDR2 LQKENI. The chain's CDR3 is CASHPGQGSEQFF. The CDR3, as DNA: TGTGCCAGTCATCCGGGACAGGGGAGTGAGCAGTTCTTC.

This rearrangement joins TRBV2 to TRBJ2-4; the D is unclear. In germline, CDR1 is SNHLY, CDR2 FYNNEI. Trimming pared 3 bases from V and 0 bases from J, leaving 3 bases between. The CDR3 consists of 13 residues. The CDR3 nucleotides are TGTGCCAGCAGTGACGGAGCCAAAAACATTCAGTACTTC. Translated, it gives CASSDGAKNIQYF. Using reference TRBV2 and TRBJ2-4 for the parts outside the CDR3, the full variable domain is EPEVTQTPSHQVTQMGQEVILRCVPISNHLYFYWYRQILGQKVEFLVSFYNNEISEKSEIFDDQFSVERPDGSNFTLKIRSTKLEDSAMYFCASSDGAKNIQYFGAGTRLSVL.

The chain links TRBV28 to TRBJ1-1; maybe TRBD1 (6 bases). In germline, CDR1 is MDHEN, CDR2 SYDVKM. Deletions cut 2 bases from V and 14 bases from J, with 18 bases between. The CDR3 sequence is 13 residues long. The CDR3 coding sequence is TGTGCCAGCAGTTTAGAGGACAGAAGCCTCCTCTTCTTT. Amino acids: CASSLEDRSLLFF.

V usage is TRBV5-4 and J usage is TRBJ2-7, with 7 bases that match TRBD2. V gave up 3 bases and J gave up 6 bases; unmatched junction bases: 9. This CDR3 has 14 residues. CDR1 and CDR2 from the germline V gene are SGHNT and YYREEE (reference sequence). The DNA for the CDR3 is TGTGCCAGCAGCTCCATCAGCGGGAAAGGCGAGCAGTACTTC. This gives the protein CASSSISGKGEQYF.

This clone was seen a handful of times. V and J are TRBV15 and TRBJ2-1, with a weak D call TRBD2 (6 bases). The V end lost 0 bases, the J end lost 4 bases, and 19 bases lay between the germline ends. Germline V gene data show CDR1 as LNHNV and CDR2 as YYDKDF (reference sequence). The length of the CDR3 is 18 residues. The CDR3 protein is CATSRERGTNQLYNEQFF. The DNA for the CDR3 is TGTGCCACCAGCAGAGAACGGGGGACCAATCAATTATACAATGAGCAGTTCTTC.

The chain has TRBV6-1 and TRBJ1-2; D unclear. V was clipped by 7 bases and J by 4 bases, with 7 bases between them. The germline gives CDR1 MNHNS, CDR2 SASEGT. The CDR3 length is 11 residues. This chain's CDR3 is CASTDFYGYTF. CDR3 in DNA: TGTGCCAGCACAGATTTCTATGGCTACACCTTC.

The rearrangement uses TRBV7-2 and TRBJ2-1, with TRBD2 matching 8 bases. The J segment lost 10 bases and the V segment lost 4 bases, leaving 9 bases of the junction unmatched. The CDR3 is made up of 14 amino acids. Germline assignment: CDR1 SGHTA and CDR2 FQGNSA. Here the CDR3 DNA reads TGTGCCAGCAGCTCCGTCCCCACTAGCGGAGAGCAGTTCTTC. This encodes CASSSVPTSGEQFF.

This clone was counted a few times. The chain uses TRBV27 and TRBJ1-5; D is possibly TRBD1 (5 bases). The CDR3 runs 14 residues. The germline gives CDR1 MNHEY, CDR2 SMNVEV (reference sequence). V was clipped by 4 bases and J by 7 bases, with 14 bases between them. The CDR3 nucleotides read TGTGCCAGCAGTTCCCAGGGTGGCGGACAGCCCCAGCATTTT. It yields the protein CASSSQGGGQPQHF.

There are a few counts of this clone. The chain employs TRBV23-1 and TRBJ2-7; TRBD1 matches 7 bases. TRBV23-1 is an ORF, with its function uncertain. The V gene end was trimmed by 6 bases and the J gene end by 3 bases; junction bases not matched to a gene: 11. The CDR3 consists of 15 residues. CDR3 region: CASRNLLDRFYEQYF. In DNA, the CDR3 is TGCGCCAGCAGAAACCTTTTGGACAGGTTCTACGAGCAGTACTTC.

This clone was counted between two and nine times. The chain employs TRBV5-4 and TRBJ2-7; D may be TRBD1 (5 bases). Trimming cost V 0 bases and J 7 bases, with 14 bases left between them. This CDR3 region has 14 residues. CDR1 is SGHNT and CDR2 is YYREEE in the germline V gene (reference sequence). CDR3 DNA sequence: TGTGCCAGCAGCTTGGATCAGGGTCATGGGGAGCAGTACTTC. Protein product: CASSLDQGHGEQYF.

The rearrangement links TRBV5-6 to TRBJ1-2, with TRBD1 as a possible D gene (5 bases). Trimming took off 0 bases at V and 2 bases at J, with 8 bases between the two ends. The CDR3 is 14 amino acids. The germline V gene has CDR1 SGHDT and CDR2 YYEEEE. In DNA, the CDR3 is TGTGCCAGCAGCTTGGTTCCAGGGAACTATGGCTACACCTTC. Translated, it gives CASSLVPGNYGYTF.

The chain couples TRBV19 to TRBJ2-7; D possibly corresponds to TRBD1 (5 bases). From germline, CDR1 is LNHDA and CDR2 SQIVND (reference sequence). The CDR3 contains 15 residues. Trimming left V 1 base short and J 0 bases short, with 10 bases between. The CDR3: CASSIVQGNSYEQYF. The CDR3 coding sequence is TGTGCCAGTAGTATAGTCCAGGGAAACTCCTACGAGCAGTACTTC.

CDR3 nucleotide sequence: TGTGCCAGCAGCCAGGGGAGGAACTACGAGCAGTACTTC. Translation: CASSQGRNYEQYF. V usage is TRBV14 and J usage is TRBJ2-7; D may be TRBD2 (6 bases). V dropped 3 bases and J dropped 3 bases, with 9 bases sitting between them. Per the germline V gene, CDR1 is SGHDN and CDR2 is FVKESK. This CDR3 comprises 13 residues.

This clone was observed a few times. CDR3 nucleotide sequence: TGTGCCAGCCTGAGCCCCTCTGGGGCCAACGTCCTGACTTTC. Its protein is CASLSPSGANVLTF. This chain uses TRBV2 with TRBJ2-6; D not certain. V was pared by 8 bases and J by 0 bases, with 8 bases between. Germline CDR1 and CDR2: SNHLY and FYNNEI. The CDR3 contains 14 residues.

The chain joins TRBV7-9 to TRBJ2-7; TRBD1 aligns across 10 bases. The junction had 8 bases not matched to a gene; V was cut back by 5 bases and J by 4 bases. Germline V CDR1 and CDR2: SEHNR, FQNEAQ (reference sequence). This CDR3 comprises 15 residues. The CDR3 loop is CASSLWDRGFYEQYF. The DNA for the CDR3 is TGTGCCAGCAGCCTATGGGACAGGGGATTTTACGAGCAGTACTTC.

There are a few counts of this clone. The rearrangement joins TRBV28 to TRBJ2-3; a possible D gene is TRBD1 (5 bases). Germline V gene data show CDR1 as MDHEN and CDR2 as SYDVKM. The V and J ends lost 1 base and 1 base respectively, with 12 bases between them. The CDR3 spans 16 residues. The CDR3, as DNA: TGTGCCAGCAGTTTATATCAGGGAAGAGGCACAGATACGCAGTATTTT. Its translation: CASSLYQGRGTDTQYF.

This clone has more than one count but fewer than ten. J is TRBJ2-1 and V is TRBV4-3; 7 positions agree with TRBD2. This CDR3 has 15 residues. The V and J ends lost 0 bases and 2 bases, in that order; junction bases with no gene match: 1. Germline loops: CDR1 LGHNA, CDR2 YSLEER. The CDR3 coding sequence is TGCGCCAGCAGCCAAGACGGGGGGACCTACAATGAGCAGTTCTTC. Translating gives CASSQDGGTYNEQFF.

A remark on this clone: Other DNA sequences within the sample encode an identical CDR3. This chain joins TRBV7-9 and TRBJ1-1; D call uncertain. The CDR3 spans 14 residues. V lost 1 base to trimming and J lost 1 base, with 7 bases between them. Germline lookup yields CDR1 SEHNR and CDR2 FQNEAQ (reference sequence). The CDR3 loop reads CASSLGHQNTEAFF. Written as DNA, the CDR3 is TGTGCCAGCAGCTTAGGACACCAGAACACTGAAGCTTTCTTT.